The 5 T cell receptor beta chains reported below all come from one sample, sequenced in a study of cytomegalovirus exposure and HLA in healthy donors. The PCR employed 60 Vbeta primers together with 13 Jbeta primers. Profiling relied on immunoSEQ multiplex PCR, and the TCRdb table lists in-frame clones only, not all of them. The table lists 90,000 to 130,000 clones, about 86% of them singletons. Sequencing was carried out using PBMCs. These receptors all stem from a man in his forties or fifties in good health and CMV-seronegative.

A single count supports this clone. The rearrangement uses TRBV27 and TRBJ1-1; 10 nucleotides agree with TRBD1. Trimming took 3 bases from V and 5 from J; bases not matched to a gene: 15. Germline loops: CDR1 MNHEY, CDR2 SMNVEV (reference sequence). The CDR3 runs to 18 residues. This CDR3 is CASSFPRPRTGGETEAFF. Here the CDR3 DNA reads TGTGCCAGCAGTTTCCCCCGCCCCCGGACAGGGGGAGAAACTGAAGCTTTCTTT.

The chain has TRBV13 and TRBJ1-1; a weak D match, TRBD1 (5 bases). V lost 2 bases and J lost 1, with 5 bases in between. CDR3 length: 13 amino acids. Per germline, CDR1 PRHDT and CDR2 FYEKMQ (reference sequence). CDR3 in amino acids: CASSLQGNTEAFF. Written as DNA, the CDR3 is TGTGCCAGCAGCTTACAGGGGAACACTGAAGCTTTCTTT. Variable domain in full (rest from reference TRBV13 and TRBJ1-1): AAGVIQSPRHLIKEKRETATLKCYPIPRHDTVYWYQQGPGQDPQFLISFYEKMQSDKGSIPDRFSAQQFSDYHSELNMSSLELGDSALYFCASSLQGNTEAFFGQGTRLTVV.

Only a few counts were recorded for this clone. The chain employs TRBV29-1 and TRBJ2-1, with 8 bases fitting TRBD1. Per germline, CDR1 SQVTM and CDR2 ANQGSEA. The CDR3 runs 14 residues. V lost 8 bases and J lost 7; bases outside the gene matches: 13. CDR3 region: CSLRSGTGINEQFF. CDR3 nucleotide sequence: TGCAGCCTTAGAAGTGGGACAGGTATTAATGAGCAGTTCTTC.

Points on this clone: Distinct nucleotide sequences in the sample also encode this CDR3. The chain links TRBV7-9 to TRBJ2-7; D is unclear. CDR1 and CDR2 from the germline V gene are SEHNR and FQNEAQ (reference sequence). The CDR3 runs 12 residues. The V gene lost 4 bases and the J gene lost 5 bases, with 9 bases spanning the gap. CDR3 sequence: CASSSRGNEQYF. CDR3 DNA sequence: TGTGCCAGCAGCTCGAGAGGCAACGAGCAGTACTTC.

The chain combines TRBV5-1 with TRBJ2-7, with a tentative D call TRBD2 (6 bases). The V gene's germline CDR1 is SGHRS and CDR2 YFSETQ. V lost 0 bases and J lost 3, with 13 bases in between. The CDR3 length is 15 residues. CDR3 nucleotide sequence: TGCGCCAGCAGCTTGGCTCCTAGCGCAGACTACGAGCAGTACTTC. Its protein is CASSLAPSADYEQYF.